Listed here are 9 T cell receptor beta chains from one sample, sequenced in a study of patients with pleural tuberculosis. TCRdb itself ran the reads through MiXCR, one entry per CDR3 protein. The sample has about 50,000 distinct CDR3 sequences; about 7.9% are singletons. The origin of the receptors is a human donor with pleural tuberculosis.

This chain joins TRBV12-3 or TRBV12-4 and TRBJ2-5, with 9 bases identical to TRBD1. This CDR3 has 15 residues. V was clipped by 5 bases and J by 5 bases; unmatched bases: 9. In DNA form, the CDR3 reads TGTGCCAGCAGTCGATCCACAGGGGGCAGGGAGACCCAGTACTTC. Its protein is CASSRSTGGRETQYF.

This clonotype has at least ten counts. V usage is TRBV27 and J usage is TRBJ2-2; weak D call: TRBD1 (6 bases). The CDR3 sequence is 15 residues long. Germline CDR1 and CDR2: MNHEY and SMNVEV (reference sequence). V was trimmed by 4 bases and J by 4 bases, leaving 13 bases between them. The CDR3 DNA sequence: TGTGCCAGCAGTTCCTATACAGGGACCACCGGGGAGCTGTTTTTT. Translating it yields CASSSYTGTTGELFF.

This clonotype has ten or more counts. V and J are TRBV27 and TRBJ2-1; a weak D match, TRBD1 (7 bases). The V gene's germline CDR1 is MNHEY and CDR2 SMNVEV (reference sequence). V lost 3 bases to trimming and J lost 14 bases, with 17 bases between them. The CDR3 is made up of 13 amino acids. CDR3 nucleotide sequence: TGTGCCAGCAGTTTTTTCCCTACAGGGGAGGAGTTCTTC. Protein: CASSFFPTGEEFF.

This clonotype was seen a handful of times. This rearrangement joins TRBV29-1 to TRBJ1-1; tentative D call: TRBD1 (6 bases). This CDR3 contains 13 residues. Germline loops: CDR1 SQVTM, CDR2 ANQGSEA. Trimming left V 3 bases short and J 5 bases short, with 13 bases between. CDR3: CSVDTGRGTEAFF. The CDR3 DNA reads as TGCAGCGTTGACACAGGGCGGGGAACTGAAGCTTTCTTT.

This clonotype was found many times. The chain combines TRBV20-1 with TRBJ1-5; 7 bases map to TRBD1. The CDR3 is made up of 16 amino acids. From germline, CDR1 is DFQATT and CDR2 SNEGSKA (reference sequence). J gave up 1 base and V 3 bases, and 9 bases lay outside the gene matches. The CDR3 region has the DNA TGCAGTGCTAGTAAAGAACAGACAGGGAGCAATCAGCCCCAGCATTTT. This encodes CSASKEQTGSNQPQHF.

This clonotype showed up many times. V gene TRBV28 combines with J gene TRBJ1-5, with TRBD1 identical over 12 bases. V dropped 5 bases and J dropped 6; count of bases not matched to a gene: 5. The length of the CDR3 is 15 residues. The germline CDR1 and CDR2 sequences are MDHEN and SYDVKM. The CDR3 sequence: CASSRDRGLGQPQHF. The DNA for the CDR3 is TGTGCCAGCAGTAGGGACAGGGGGCTGGGTCAGCCCCAGCATTTT.

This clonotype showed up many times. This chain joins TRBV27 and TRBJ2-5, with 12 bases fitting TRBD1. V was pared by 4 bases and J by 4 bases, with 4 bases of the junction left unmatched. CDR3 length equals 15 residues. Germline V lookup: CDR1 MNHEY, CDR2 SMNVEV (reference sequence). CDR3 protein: CASSSGTGGLETQYF. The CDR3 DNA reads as TGTGCCAGCAGTTCGGGGACAGGGGGCCTAGAGACCCAGTACTTC.

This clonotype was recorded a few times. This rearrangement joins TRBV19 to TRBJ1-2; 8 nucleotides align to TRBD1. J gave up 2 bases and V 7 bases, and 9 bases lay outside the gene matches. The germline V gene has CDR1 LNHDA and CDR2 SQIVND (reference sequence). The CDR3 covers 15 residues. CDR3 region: CASTTNQGANYGYTF. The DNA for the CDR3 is TGTGCCAGTACCACTAATCAGGGGGCGAACTATGGCTACACCTTC.

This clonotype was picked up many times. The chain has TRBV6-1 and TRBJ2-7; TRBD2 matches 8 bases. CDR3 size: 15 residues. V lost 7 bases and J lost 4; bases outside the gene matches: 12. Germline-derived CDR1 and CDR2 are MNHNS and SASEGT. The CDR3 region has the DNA TGTGCCAGCAAAACCCCCGGGACTAGTGGGTACGAGCAGTACTTC. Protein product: CASKTPGTSGYEQYF.